This T cell receptor (beta chain) comes out of a study of beta chain features in type 1 diabetes. Study-level results: All four CD4+ subsets from Type 1 diabetes patients carried moderately but significantly shorter TCRB CDR3s.

To note about this clone: As yet, its antigen is unknown.

Germline values: CDR1 GTSNPN, CDR2 SVGIG (reference sequence). The CDR3 is 12 residues long. The V and J ends lost 7 bases and 5 bases, in that order; junction bases with no gene match: 4. Of the isolated RNA, all was reverse transcribed, and so the sequenced material was expressed TCRB transcripts. Some clones are missing from TCRdb's copy, which holds only in-frame ones; the method was immunoSEQ multiplex PCR. The sample has 250,000 to 350,000 clones, roughly an eighth seen once. V usage is TRBV30 and J usage is TRBJ1-1, with 10 bases aligning to TRBD1. This clonotype was sampled from a man aged 25-45 years with type 1 diabetes. The sequenced material came from naive CD4+ T cells from blood. CDR3 in amino acids: CAFGQGGTEAFF. CDR3 in DNA: TGTGCCTTTGGACAGGGGGGTACTGAAGCTTTCTTT. The full variable domain, in which reference TRBV30 and TRBJ1-1 provide the parts outside the CDR3, is SQTIHQWPATLVQPVGSPLSLECTVEGTSNPNLYWYRQAAGRGLQLLFYSVGIGQISSEVPQNLSASRPQDRQFILSSKKLLLSDSGFYLCAFGQGGTEAFFGQGTRLTVV.